Sequencing of this T cell receptor (beta chain) was carried out in a study of Graves' ophthalmopathy and Graves' hyperthyroidism. Over 18 months of follow-up, stable hyperthyroidism required that no ophthalmopathy appear. Patients were left out if they had other autoimmune diseases, uncontrolled infections, pregnancy or lactation. Clinicians diagnosed using symptoms, serum thyroxine, TRAb, thyroid ultrasound and orbital computed tomography. TCR beta CDR3 regions were amplified from RNA transcripts. HTBI primers served in a first-round RT-PCR, which a second-round multiplex PCR followed. TCRdb analysed the multiplex PCR reads with MiXCR anew, one entry per CDR3 protein. The sample shows around 400,000 distinct CDR3 sequences, around 20% of them seen only once. Notes on the study in general: Ophthalmopathy and stable hyperthyroidism were discriminated by a 13-signature model, with roughly 88% sensitivity and approximately 77% specificity.

Comment on this clonotype: The antigen is not known.

Germline lookup yields CDR1 ENHRY and CDR2 SYGVKD. This CDR3 comprises 18 residues. The ends were cut back, 0 bases at V and 0 bases at J, with 12 bases in the middle. This clonotype was obtained from a woman between 18 and 30 years old with stable Graves' hyperthyroidism. Sequencing was carried out using peripheral blood. The chain carries TRBV10-3 and TRBJ2-6; D is unresolved. Here the CDR3 reads CAISESSGSYSGANVLTF. In nucleotides, the CDR3 is TGTGCCATCAGTGAGTCGTCAGGCAGCTACTCTGGGGCCAACGTCCTGACTTTC.